The 31 T cell receptor beta chains below were found in one sample sequenced in a study of metastatic and nonmetastatic thyroid tumors. None of the patients had undergone any treatment ahead of thyroid surgery. TCRdb re-called the PCR reads via MiXCR. This table holds tens of thousands of clones, 15% to 20% found once. Material for sequencing was blood. The receptor source for this set is a female donor with papillary thyroid cancer or a benign thyroid nodule (not recorded which). Some clones in this sample may be carry-over from other donors' samples.

This clone has at least ten counts. J is TRBJ1-2 and V is TRBV29-1, with D tentatively TRBD1 (6 bases). The CDR3 spans 11 residues. The germline gives CDR1 SQVTM, CDR2 ANQGSEA. V was trimmed by 4 bases and J by 3 bases, leaving 6 bases between them. CDR3 in DNA: TGCAGCGTTGGACAGGACTATGGCTACACCTTC. It yields the protein CSVGQDYGYTF.

This clone was picked up many times. The chain employs TRBV5-4 and TRBJ1-6; no clear D. The CDR3 loop spans 15 amino acids. V was cut by 2 bases and J by 8 bases, with 14 bases left in between. The germline V gene encodes CDR1 SGHNT and CDR2 YYREEE (reference sequence). The CDR3 nucleotides are TGTGCCAGCAGCTTTATTGGACTCGTCGATTCACCCCTCCACTTT. This gives the protein CASSFIGLVDSPLHF.

The chain uses TRBV20-1 and TRBJ2-5; D perhaps matches TRBD2 (6 bases). Looked up from germline, CDR1 is DFQATT and CDR2 is SNEGSKA (reference sequence). The V end lost 1 base, the J end lost 8 bases, and 20 bases lay between the germline ends. The CDR3 has 15 amino acids. CDR3 sequence (DNA): TGCAGTGCTAGAGGTTGGGACTCCTGTCGGGATACCCAGTACTTC. Its protein is CSARGWDSCRDTQYF.

This clone was counted between two and nine times. Since a much larger clone is just one base distant, this may be a read error. The chain carries TRBV10-3 and TRBJ1-1; D is ambiguous. Trimming pared 0 bases from V and 0 bases from J, leaving 14 bases between. CDR1 is ENHRY and CDR2 is SYGVKD in the germline V gene. CDR3 length: 17 residues. CDR3 in amino acids: CAISESIGEGMNTEAFF. The DNA of the CDR3 is TGTGCCATCAGTGAGTCGATCGGGGAAGGTATGAACACTGAAGCTTTCTTT.

The chain couples TRBV30 to TRBJ1-2; D may be TRBD1 (5 bases). This CDR3 has 16 residues. V lost 2 bases and J 3 bases, leaving 19 bases between the germline ends. The germline V gene has CDR1 GTSNPN and CDR2 SVGIG (reference sequence). The CDR3 is CAWSLPLTGTDYGYTF. The CDR3 nucleotides are TGTGCCTGGAGTCTCCCCCTAACCGGGACGGACTATGGCTACACCTTC.

This clone was seen at least ten times. V usage is TRBV29-1 and J usage is TRBJ1-4; TRBD1 is a possible D gene (5 bases). The CDR3 has 13 amino acids. Germline V gene lookup returns CDR1 SQVTM and CDR2 ANQGSEA. V was shortened by 2 bases and J by 8 bases, with 12 bases between the two germline ends. The CDR3 nucleotides read TGCAGCGTTGAATTCCAGGGTAGCGAAAAACTGTTTTTT. It encodes CSVEFQGSEKLFF.

This clone showed up many times. The junction and the germline gene differ at one end; a read error may be behind it. Other DNA sequences within the sample encode an identical CDR3. The chain employs TRBV28 and TRBJ2-5; D is uncertain. Germline V gives CDR1 MDHEN, CDR2 SYDVKM. The CDR3 spans 11 residues. The CDR3 sequence is CASSSARTQYF. CDR3 DNA sequence: TGCGCCAGCAGTTCTGCTCGGACCCAGTACTTC.

This clone was recorded a few times. This chain joins TRBV28 and TRBJ1-5; weak D call: TRBD1 (6 bases). Looked up from germline, CDR1 is MDHEN and CDR2 is SYDVKM. V gave up 5 bases and J gave up 7 bases, with 15 bases separating them. This CDR3 comprises 14 residues. The CDR3 loop reads CASSLCTGYQPQHF. The CDR3 coding sequence is TGTGCCAGCAGTCTCTGTACAGGGTACCAGCCCCAGCATTTT.

This clone has a count of ten or more. The V and J genes are TRBV27 and TRBJ1-5; D gene uncertain. Per germline, CDR1 MNHEY and CDR2 SMNVEV (reference sequence). CDR3 size: 13 residues. Between the trimmed V and J ends, which lost 3 bases and 2 bases, there was a span of 5 bases. The CDR3 is CASSFEGNQPQHF. CDR3 nucleotides: TGTGCCAGCAGTTTTGAGGGCAATCAGCCCCAGCATTTT.

In its sample, this clone was seen many times. This chain uses TRBV19 with TRBJ2-3, with 7 bases lining up with TRBD1. Germline V CDR1 and CDR2: LNHDA, SQIVND (reference sequence). The CDR3 covers 14 residues. The J segment lost 9 bases and the V segment lost 3 bases, leaving 9 bases of the junction unmatched. CDR3 bases: TGTGCCAGTAGTATTGGACAGGTGGGAGCCACGCAGTATTTT. Its translation: CASSIGQVGATQYF.

This clone came up many times. The genes are TRBV5-1 and TRBJ1-1; tentative D call: TRBD1 (5 bases). CDR1 and CDR2 (germline): SGHRS, YFSETQ. The CDR3 runs 16 residues. Trimming took off 3 bases at V and 2 bases at J, with 17 bases between the two ends. CDR3 nucleotides: TGCGCCAGCAGCTGGGGCGGGGAGGACGTCAACACTGAAGCTTTCTTT. Amino acids: CASSWGGEDVNTEAFF.

The V and J genes are TRBV11-3 and TRBJ2-7; no clear D gene. Germline V gene sequence: CDR1 SGHNT, CDR2 YENEEA. Between the trimmed V and J ends, which lost 1 base and 4 bases, there was a span of 5 bases. The CDR3 extends over 12 amino acids. CDR3 sequence: CASSLGVYEQYF. CDR3 DNA: TGTGCCAGCAGCTTAGGTGTTTACGAGCAGTACTTC.

Ten or more counts support this clone. The chain employs TRBV27 and TRBJ1-1; the D gene is possibly TRBD1 (5 bases). CDR1 is MNHEY, CDR2 SMNVEV, per germline (reference sequence). Trimming removed 11 bases from V and 3 bases from J, with 19 bases in between. The length of the CDR3 is 14 residues. The CDR3 spells CASLRRVGDTEAFF. DNA of the CDR3: TGTGCCTCACTCCGCAGGGTAGGGGACACTGAAGCTTTCTTT.

The table lists this clone with many counts. The chain is built from TRBV2 and TRBJ1-2; D is ambiguous. This CDR3 spans 12 amino acids. The V end lost 4 bases, the J end lost 4 bases, and 7 bases lay between the germline ends. CDR1 is SNHLY, CDR2 FYNNEI, per germline. In DNA, the CDR3 is TGTGCCAGCAGTGCCCAGGCCTATGGCTACACCTTC. Amino acid sequence: CASSAQAYGYTF.

This clone was detected many times. The V and J genes are TRBV5-1 and TRBJ1-1; 10 nucleotides match TRBD1. This CDR3 comprises 18 residues. Germline CDR1 is SGHRS and CDR2 is YFSETQ. V lost 4 bases and J lost 0; bases outside the gene matches: 12. The CDR3 DNA reads as TGCGCCAGCAGCGTAGGGGACAGGGGATTCGAGGTGAACACTGAAGCTTTCTTT. It yields the protein CASSVGDRGFEVNTEAFF.

This clone was recorded many times. The chain carries TRBV5-1 and TRBJ2-2; the match to TRBD1 covers 8 bases. CDR3 size: 15 residues. Germline values: CDR1 SGHRS, CDR2 YFSETQ. Trimming cost V 4 bases and J 0 bases; bases outside gene matches: 2. CDR3 sequence reads: CASSTGQANTGELFF. The CDR3 coding sequence is TGCGCCAGCAGCACGGGACAGGCGAACACCGGGGAGCTGTTTTTT.

The V call is TRBV6-1, the J call TRBJ1-1; D is undetermined. Deletions cut 5 bases from V and 11 bases from J, with 18 bases between. The length of the CDR3 is 13 residues. Germline lookup yields CDR1 MNHNS and CDR2 SASEGT. DNA for the CDR3: TGTGCCAGCAGTTCCCGGGCCCTTGTGGGGGCTTTCTTT. Its protein product is CASSSRALVGAFF.

This clone appeared many times. The V call is TRBV30, the J call TRBJ2-5; D possibly matches TRBD1 or TRBD2 (5 bases each). Germline loops: CDR1 GTSNPN, CDR2 SVGIG (reference sequence). The CDR3 consists of 15 residues. V was trimmed by 4 bases and J by 3 bases, leaving 18 bases between them. The CDR3 DNA reads TGTGCCTGGACCGTCGGGGCGGGCCTCGAAGAGACCCAGTACTTC. Translation: CAWTVGAGLEETQYF. Using reference TRBV30 and TRBJ2-5 for the parts outside the CDR3, the full variable domain is SQTIHQWPATLVQPVGSPLSLECTVEGTSNPNLYWYRQAAGRGLQLLFYSVGIGQISSEVPQNLSASRPQDRQFILSSKKLLLSDSGFYLCAWTVGAGLEETQYFGPGTRLLVL.

This sequence joins TRBV4-2 and TRBJ2-7, with 8 bases that match TRBD2. The CDR3 consists of 15 residues. The germline V gene encodes CDR1 LGHNA and CDR2 YNFKEQ. The V gene end was trimmed by 1 base and the J gene end by 3 bases; junction bases not matched to a gene: 5. The CDR3 region has the DNA TGTGCCAGCAGCCAAGCTAGCGGGTCCCTCTACGAGCAGTACTTC. Translating it yields CASSQASGSLYEQYF.

This clone came up a few times. The chain uses TRBV7-9 and TRBJ2-7, with 7 nucleotides matching TRBD2. CDR1 is SEHNR and CDR2 is FQNEAQ in the germline V gene (reference sequence). V gave up 3 bases and J gave up 2 bases; unmatched junction bases: 4. This CDR3 is 14 amino acids long. CDR3 loop: CASSLGGNPYEQYF. In nucleotides, the CDR3 is TGTGCCAGCAGCTTGGGGGGGAACCCCTACGAGCAGTACTTC.

The gene calls are TRBV9 and TRBJ1-2, with 7 bases aligning to TRBD1. After removal of 4 bases from V and 6 bases from J, the junction contained 12 bases not matched to a gene. The CDR3 runs 15 residues. Germline CDR1 reads SGDLS; CDR2 reads YYNGEE. As DNA, the CDR3 is TGTGCCAGCAGCCCTTTTGTAGGGGGCAGCCATGGCTACACCTTC. Translation gives CASSPFVGGSHGYTF.

This clone has a single count. A single base separates this from a much larger clone, so it may be a read error. Given the absence of the conserved phenylalanine or tryptophan at the CDR3 end, a read error is likely. The V call is TRBV11-2, the J call TRBJ2-3; possibly TRBD2 for D (6 bases). The V gene's germline CDR1 is SGHAT and CDR2 FQNNGV. V lost 5 bases and J lost 2, with 14 bases in between. The CDR3 totals 15 residues. Here the CDR3 reads CASSPTSFPTDTQYS. The CDR3 DNA sequence: TGTGCCAGCAGCCCTACTAGCTTTCCCACAGATACGCAGTATTCT.

There are many counts of this clone. The chain is built from TRBV6-1 and TRBJ1-5; no clear D. The CDR3 totals 12 residues. Trimming cost V 6 bases and J 5 bases, with 8 bases left between them. Germline V lookup: CDR1 MNHNS, CDR2 SASEGT. CDR3 protein: CASRVGDQPQHF. The CDR3 DNA follows: TGTGCCAGCAGAGTTGGGGATCAGCCCCAGCATTTT.

In its sample, this clone was seen many times. The identical CDR3 is also encoded by other nucleotide sequences in the sample. The genes are TRBV10-3 and TRBJ2-3; D could derive from TRBD1 or TRBD2 (5 bases each). Trimming shortened V by 5 bases and J by 2 bases, and 14 bases separated the two germline ends. CDR1 ENHRY and CDR2 SYGVKD come from the germline V gene. CDR3 length: 15 amino acids. CDR3 nucleotide sequence: TGTGCCATCAGTACCGGGACGTCCCTCACAGATACGCAGTATTTT. It yields the protein CAISTGTSLTDTQYF.

The V gene is TRBV7-6, the J gene TRBJ2-7; unclear D gene. This CDR3 comprises 15 residues. The V end was cut by 5 bases, the J end by 4 bases, with 18 bases between. Germline assignment: CDR1 SGHVS and CDR2 FNYEAQ. DNA of the CDR3: TGTGCCAGCAGCCCGCTATCGGACCGAATATACGAGCAGTACTTC. Amino acids: CASSPLSDRIYEQYF.

This clone was recorded many times. The CDR3 DNA reads TGTGCCAGCTGTGGGGGGCTCAACTCCTATAATTCACCCCTCCACTTT. Translation gives CASCGGLNSYNSPLHF. V gene TRBV7-2 combines with J gene TRBJ1-6; possible D gene TRBD1, 6 bases. The CDR3 consists of 16 residues. Germline values: CDR1 SGHTA, CDR2 FQGNSA. Trimming left V 8 bases short and J 0 bases short, with 14 bases between.

This clone counts as medium-sized. The rearrangement links TRBV6-1 to TRBJ1-6; 7 bases are a match to TRBD1. CDR3 size: 17 residues. V was clipped by 1 base and J by 12 bases; unmatched bases: 15. The V gene's germline CDR1 is MNHNS and CDR2 SASEGT. The CDR3 DNA sequence: TGTGCCAGCAGTGAAGAGTGGGGTTGGGACAGAGAAGAACCCCTCCACTTT. Translation: CASSEEWGWDREEPLHF.

There are many counts of this clone. This chain joins TRBV19 and TRBJ1-5; D is possibly TRBD1 (5 bases). The CDR3 sequence is 18 residues long. V lost 2 bases and J 0 bases, leaving 17 bases between the germline ends. Per the germline V gene, CDR1 is LNHDA and CDR2 is SQIVND (reference sequence). CDR3 loop: CASSIRQITAYSNQPQHF. CDR3 sequence (DNA): TGTGCCAGTAGTATAAGACAGATTACCGCGTATAGCAATCAGCCCCAGCATTTT.

The J gene is TRBJ2-7, the V gene TRBV6-1, with 9 bases lining up with TRBD1. V lost 7 bases, J lost 3 bases, and 7 bases stayed unmatched. Germline CDR1 is MNHNS and CDR2 is SASEGT. CDR3 length: 14 amino acids. CDR3 DNA: TGTGCCAGCACTCGACAGGGGGAGTTCTACGAGCAGTACTTC. Translating gives CASTRQGEFYEQYF.

The chain has TRBV18 and TRBJ2-7, with D tentatively TRBD1 (6 bases). Trimming left V 0 bases short and J 0 bases short, with 15 bases between. CDR3 size: 17 residues. Germline CDR1 reads KGHSH; CDR2 reads LQKENI. The CDR3 reads CASSPPRGTGTSYEQYF. CDR3 DNA: TGTGCCAGCTCACCACCAAGAGGAACAGGGACCTCCTACGAGCAGTACTTC. The full variable domain, its missing parts supplied by reference TRBV18 and TRBJ2-7, is NAGVMQNPRHLVRRRGQEARLRCSPMKGHSHVYWYRQLPEEGLKFMVYLQKENIIDESGMPKERFSAEFPKEGPSILRIQQVVRGDSAAYFCASSPPRGTGTSYEQYFGPGTRLTVT.

This clone was seen many times. This sequence joins TRBV6-1 and TRBJ2-5, with TRBD1 as a possible D gene (6 bases). The CDR3 runs 14 residues. CDR1 is MNHNS, CDR2 SASEGT, per germline. V shed 5 bases and J shed 6 bases, with 16 bases lying between them. The CDR3 region has the DNA TGTGCCAGCAGTCCGACAGGCTTCGCTCAGACCCAGTACTTC. Translated: CASSPTGFAQTQYF.